The clone carrying this T cell receptor (beta chain) showed up just a few times. The data originate from a study of shared clonotypes between healthy human individuals. Libraries were prepared by immunoSEQ multiplex PCR; TCRdb keeps only in-frame clonotypes and omits some of them. The sample contains some 2.4 million clones, more than 85% of which appear only once. Sequencing was done on a sample of naive CD4+ T cells from PBMCs. Noted subset: CD45RA+ positively selected. This clonotype originated in a man younger than 35 in good health. Some clones in this sample may be carry-over from other donors' samples.

For the CDR3, the DNA is TGTGCCAGCAGCCCGAATGGGCCGGGGGCTTTCTTT. Translating gives CASSPNGPGAFF. The genes are TRBV11-2 and TRBJ1-1, with no clear D. V gave up 5 bases and J gave up 11 bases, with 15 bases separating them. The length of the CDR3 is 12 residues. The germline gives CDR1 SGHAT, CDR2 FQNNGV. The variable domain in full, completed from reference TRBV11-2 and TRBJ1-1, reads EAGVAQSPRYKIIEKRQSVAFWCNPISGHATLYWYQQILGQGPKLLIQFQNNGVVDDSQLPKDRFSAERLKGVDSTLKIQPAKLEDSAVYLCASSPNGPGAFFGQGTRLTVV.